The 10 T cell receptor beta chains below come from one sample, sequenced in a study of CXCR3-negative and CXCR3-positive naive CD8 T cells. Whole-study results and caveats: TRB CDR3 hydrophobicity was greater in CXCR3-positive naive cells than in CXCR3-negative naive cells.

These TCRs are of unknown antigen specificity. Researchers prepared the TRB cDNA libraries using 5' RACE with UMI labels. TCRdb reprocessed the 5' RACE reads, with one entry per CDR3 protein and no DNA. The sample table sets out fewer than 90,000 distinct CDR3 sequences. Sequencing used naive CXCR3+ CD8+ T cells from blood. The subset was: CD45RO-CCR7+CD27+CD95- naive CD8+ T cells expressing CXCR3 (TNR3+). Source of these receptors: a human donor in good health. Some clones in this sample may be carry-over from other donors' samples.

The chain uses TRBV6-2 or TRBV6-3 and TRBJ2-3; the TRBD2 assignment by TCRdb is unverifiable without DNA. The germline CDR1 and CDR2 sequences are MNHEY and SVGEGT. This CDR3 contains 15 residues. CDR3 protein: CASTAGLSVTDTQYF.

The V call is TRBV15, the J call TRBJ2-3; TCRdb indicates TRBD1, and absent DNA this call remains unverified. CDR1 is LNHNV, CDR2 YYDKDF, per germline (reference sequence). The CDR3 has 16 residues. This chain's CDR3 is CATSRDSGEYTDTQYF.

The rearrangement uses TRBV7-9 and TRBJ2-3; there is no DNA to check the TCRdb D call of TRBD1. CDR1 and CDR2 (germline): SEHNR, FQNEAQ (reference sequence). The CDR3 length is 14 residues. CDR3: CASSSPYSADTQYF.

The chain is built from TRBV30 and TRBJ2-2; the TCRdb call, TRBD1, lacks DNA for checking. This CDR3 is 13 amino acids long. Looked up from germline, CDR1 is GTSNPN and CDR2 is SVGIG (reference sequence). This CDR3 reads CARGERGTGELFF.

This chain connects TRBV7-6 to TRBJ2-3. The CDR3 runs 12 residues. Germline V gives CDR1 SGHVS, CDR2 FNYEAQ. CDR3 in amino acids: CASSSEMDTQYF.

This chain connects TRBV28 to TRBJ2-5; the TCRdb D gene call, TRBD1, has no DNA to confirm it. Germline V CDR1 and CDR2: MDHEN, SYDVKM. This CDR3 is 17 amino acids long. CDR3 sequence: CASSLPRTGGARETQYF.

This chain links TRBV12-3 or TRBV12-4 with TRBJ2-3; TCRdb lists TRBD1, though no DNA is available to test this call. CDR3 size: 13 residues. The CDR3 region is CASSTGSHLAQYF.

V is TRBV12-5 and J is TRBJ2-5; TCRdb's D call of TRBD1 is untestable without DNA. CDR3 length: 17 amino acids. Germline lookup yields CDR1 LGHNT and CDR2 FRNRAP. This CDR3 is CASGLADPAAPQETQYF.

The rearrangement uses TRBV7-9 and TRBJ2-5; TCRdb's D call of TRBD1 is untestable without DNA. CDR1 SEHNR and CDR2 FQNEAQ come from the germline V gene (reference sequence). CDR3 length: 14 amino acids. The CDR3 sequence: CASRGMPGQETQYF.

The chain recombines TRBV29-1 with TRBJ1-5; the TCRdb call, TRBD1, lacks DNA for checking. CDR3 length: 14 residues. Germline CDR1 is SQVTM and CDR2 is ANQGSEA. This CDR3 is CSATQGSANQPQHF. The full variable domain, in which reference TRBV29-1 and TRBJ1-5 provide the parts outside the CDR3, is SAVISQKPSRDICQRGTSLTIQCQVDSQVTMMFWYRQQPGQSLTLIATANQGSEATYESGFVIDKFPISRPNLTFSTLTVSNMSPEDSSIYLCSATQGSANQPQHFGDGTRLSIL.